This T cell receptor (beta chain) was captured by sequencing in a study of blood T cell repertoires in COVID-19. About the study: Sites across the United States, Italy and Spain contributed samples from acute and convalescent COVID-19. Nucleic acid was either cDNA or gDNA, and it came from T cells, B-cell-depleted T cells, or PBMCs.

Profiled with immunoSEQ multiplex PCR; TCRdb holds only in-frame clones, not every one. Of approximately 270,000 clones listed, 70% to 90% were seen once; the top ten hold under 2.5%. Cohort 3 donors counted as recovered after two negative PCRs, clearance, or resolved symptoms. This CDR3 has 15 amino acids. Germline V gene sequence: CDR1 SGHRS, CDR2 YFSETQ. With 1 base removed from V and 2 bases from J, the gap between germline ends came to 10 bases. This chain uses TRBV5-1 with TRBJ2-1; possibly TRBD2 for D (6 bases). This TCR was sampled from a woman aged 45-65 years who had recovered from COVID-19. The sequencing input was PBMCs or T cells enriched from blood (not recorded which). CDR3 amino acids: CASSLIGRTYNEQFF. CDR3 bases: TGCGCCAGCAGCTTGATCGGGAGAACCTACAATGAGCAGTTCTTC.